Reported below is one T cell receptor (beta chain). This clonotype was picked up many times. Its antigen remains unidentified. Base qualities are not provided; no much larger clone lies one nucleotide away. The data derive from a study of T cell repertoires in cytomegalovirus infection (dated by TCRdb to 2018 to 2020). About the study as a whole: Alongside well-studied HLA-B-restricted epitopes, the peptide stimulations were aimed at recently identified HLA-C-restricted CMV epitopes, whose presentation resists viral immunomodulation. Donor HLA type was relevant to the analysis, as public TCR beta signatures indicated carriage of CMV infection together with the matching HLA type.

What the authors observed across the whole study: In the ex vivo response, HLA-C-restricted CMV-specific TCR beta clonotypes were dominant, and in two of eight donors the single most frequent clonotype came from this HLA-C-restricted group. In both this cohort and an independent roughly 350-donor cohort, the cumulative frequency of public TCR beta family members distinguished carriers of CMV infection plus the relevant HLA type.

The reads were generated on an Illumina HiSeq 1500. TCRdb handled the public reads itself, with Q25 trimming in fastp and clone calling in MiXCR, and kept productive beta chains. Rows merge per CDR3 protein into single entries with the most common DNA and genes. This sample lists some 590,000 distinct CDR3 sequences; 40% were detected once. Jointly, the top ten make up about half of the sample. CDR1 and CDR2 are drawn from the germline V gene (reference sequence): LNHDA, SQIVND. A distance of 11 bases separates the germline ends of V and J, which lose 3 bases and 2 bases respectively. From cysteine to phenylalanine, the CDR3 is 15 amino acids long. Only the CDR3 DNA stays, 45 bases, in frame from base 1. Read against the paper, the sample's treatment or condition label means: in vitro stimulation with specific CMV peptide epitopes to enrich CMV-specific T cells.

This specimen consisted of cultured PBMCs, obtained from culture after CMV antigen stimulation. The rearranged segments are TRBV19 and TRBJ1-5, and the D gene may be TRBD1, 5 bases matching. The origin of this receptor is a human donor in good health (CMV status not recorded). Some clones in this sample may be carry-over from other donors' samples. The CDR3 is CASSIKGSGNQPQHF. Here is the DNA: TGTGCCAGTAGTATTAAGGGGTCGGGCAATCAGCCCCAGCATTTT. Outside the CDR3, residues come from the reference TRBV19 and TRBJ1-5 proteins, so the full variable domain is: DGGITQSPKYLFRKEGQNVTLSCEQNLNHDAMYWYRQDPGQGLRLIYYSQIVNDFQKGDIAEGYSVSREKKESFPLTVTSAQKNPTAFYLCASSIKGSGNQPQHFGDGTRLSIL.